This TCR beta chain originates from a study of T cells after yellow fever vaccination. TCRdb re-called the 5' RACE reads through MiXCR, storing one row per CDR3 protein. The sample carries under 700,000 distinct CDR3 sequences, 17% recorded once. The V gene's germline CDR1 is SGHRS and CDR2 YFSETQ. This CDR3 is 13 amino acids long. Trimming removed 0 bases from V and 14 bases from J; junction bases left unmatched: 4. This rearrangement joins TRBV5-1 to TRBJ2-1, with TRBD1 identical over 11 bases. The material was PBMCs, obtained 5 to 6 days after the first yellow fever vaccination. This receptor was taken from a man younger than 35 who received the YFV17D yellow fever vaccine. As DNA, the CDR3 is TGCGCCAGCAGCTTGGATGGGACAGGGGGAAAGTTCTTC. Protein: CASSLDGTGGKFF.